The subject of this entry is one T cell receptor beta chain. This entry is derived from a study of cytomegalovirus exposure and HLA in healthy donors. 60 Vbeta and 13 Jbeta primers were used in PCR. The repertoire was sequenced with immunoSEQ multiplex PCR; TCRdb's copy has only in-frame clones and lacks some. The table includes under 200,000 clones, around 77% detected once. The V end lost 5 bases, the J end lost 3 bases, and 16 bases lay between the germline ends. CDR1 MDHEN and CDR2 SYDVKM come from the germline V gene. This CDR3 spans 15 amino acids. The sequence was collected from a man in his thirties or forties in good health and CMV-seronegative. V is TRBV28 and J is TRBJ1-1, with D perhaps matching TRBD1 (6 bases). The sequencing sample was made of PBMCs. CDR3 DNA sequence: TGTGCCAGCAGTCAAGGACAGATCCGGGACACTGAAGCTTTCTTT. This codes for CASSQGQIRDTEAFF.